A single sample gave rise to the 7 T cell receptor beta chains below, sequenced in a study of blood T cell repertoires in COVID-19. Only in-frame clones appear in the TCRdb table, and some are missing; sequencing was by immunoSEQ multiplex PCR. This table holds 150,000 or so clones, around four fifths found once. The sequenced material came from PBMCs or T cells enriched from blood (not recorded which). The receptors here all came from a woman aged 45 to 65 who had recovered from COVID-19.

The chain couples TRBV11-2 to TRBJ2-1; 7 bases line up with TRBD2. The CDR3 length is 13 residues. With 3 bases clipped from V and 9 bases from J, the junction kept 5 bases outside the gene matches. Germline loops: CDR1 SGHAT, CDR2 FQNNGV. CDR3 protein: CASSLDPSGEQFF. DNA of the CDR3: TGTGCCAGCAGCTTGGACCCTAGCGGTGAGCAGTTCTTC. Full variable domain (remainder filled in from reference TRBV11-2 and TRBJ2-1): EAGVAQSPRYKIIEKRQSVAFWCNPISGHATLYWYQQILGQGPKLLIQFQNNGVVDDSQLPKDRFSAERLKGVDSTLKIQPAKLEDSAVYLCASSLDPSGEQFFGPGTRLTVL.

V gene TRBV5-1 combines with J gene TRBJ2-2; D uncertain. The germline gives CDR1 SGHRS, CDR2 YFSETQ. This CDR3 is 12 amino acids long. The V gene lost 0 bases and the J gene lost 6 bases, with 3 bases spanning the gap. CDR3 region: CASSLDSGELFF. As DNA, the CDR3 is TGCGCCAGCAGCTTGGACTCCGGGGAGCTGTTTTTT. Full variable domain (remainder filled in from reference TRBV5-1 and TRBJ2-2): KAGVTQTPRYLIKTRGQQVTLSCSPISGHRSVSWYQQTPGQGLQFLFEYFSETQRNKGNFPGRFSGRQFSNSRSEMNVSTLELGDSALYLCASSLDSGELFFGEGSRLTVL.

The chain has TRBV3-1 (or the pseudogene TRBV3-2) and TRBJ2-2; possible D gene TRBD1, 6 bases. The V end was cut by 4 bases, the J end by 3 bases, with 9 bases between. This CDR3 spans 14 amino acids. CDR1 is LGHDT, CDR2 YNNKEL, per germline (reference sequence). The CDR3, as DNA: TGTGCCAGCAGCCGAAACAGGGACACCGGGGAGCTGTTTTTT. This codes for CASSRNRDTGELFF.

This clone appeared a single time. The rearrangement links TRBV4-2 to TRBJ1-3; TRBD1 might be the D (6 bases). V lost 2 bases and J lost 0, with 14 bases in between. Germline V lookup: CDR1 LGHNA, CDR2 YNFKEQ. This CDR3 has 17 amino acids. The CDR3 coding sequence is TGTGCCAGCAGCCAATCGCCGACAGGCACCTCTGGAAACACCATATATTTT. As protein: CASSQSPTGTSGNTIYF.

The rearrangement links TRBV20-1 to TRBJ1-5; D gene unclear. V lost 3 bases to trimming and J lost 8 bases, with 14 bases between them. The CDR3 covers 13 residues. The germline gives CDR1 DFQATT, CDR2 SNEGSKA (reference sequence). The CDR3 reads CSASADMWEPQHF. The CDR3, as DNA: TGCAGTGCTAGTGCAGACATGTGGGAGCCCCAGCATTTT.

The chain is built from TRBV7-9 and TRBJ1-2; possibly TRBD1 for D (5 bases). CDR3 length: 13 amino acids. CDR1 is SEHNR and CDR2 is FQNEAQ in the germline V gene (reference sequence). Deletions cut 2 bases from V and 6 bases from J, with 10 bases between. CDR3 nucleotides: TGTGCCAGCAGCTTAAATGGGGCGGATGGCTACACCTTC. It encodes CASSLNGADGYTF.

V is TRBV24-1 and J is TRBJ2-3; TRBD1 aligns across 7 bases. The CDR3 loop spans 15 amino acids. V trimming: 3 bases; J trimming: 3 bases; junction bases outside the gene matches: 5. CDR1 and CDR2 (germline): KGHDR, SFDVKD. CDR3 loop: CATSDPRGPTDTQYF. The CDR3 region has the DNA TGTGCCACCAGTGATCCTAGGGGGCCAACAGATACGCAGTATTTT.